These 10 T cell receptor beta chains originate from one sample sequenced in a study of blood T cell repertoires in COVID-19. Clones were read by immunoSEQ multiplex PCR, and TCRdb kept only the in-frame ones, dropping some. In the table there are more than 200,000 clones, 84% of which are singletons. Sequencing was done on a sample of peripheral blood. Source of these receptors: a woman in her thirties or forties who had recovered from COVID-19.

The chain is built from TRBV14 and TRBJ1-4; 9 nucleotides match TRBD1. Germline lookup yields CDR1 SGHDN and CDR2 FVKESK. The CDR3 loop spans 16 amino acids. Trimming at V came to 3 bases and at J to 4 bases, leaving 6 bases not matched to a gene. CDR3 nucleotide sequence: TGTGCCAGCAGCCAGAACAGGGGGCTGCTTAATGAAAAACTGTTTTTT. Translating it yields CASSQNRGLLNEKLFF. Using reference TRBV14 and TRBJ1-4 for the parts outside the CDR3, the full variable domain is EAGVTQFPSHSVIEKGQTVTLRCDPISGHDNLYWYRRVMGKEIKFLLHFVKESKQDESGMPNNRFLAERTGGTYSTLKVQPAELEDSGVYFCASSQNRGLLNEKLFFGSGTQLSVL.

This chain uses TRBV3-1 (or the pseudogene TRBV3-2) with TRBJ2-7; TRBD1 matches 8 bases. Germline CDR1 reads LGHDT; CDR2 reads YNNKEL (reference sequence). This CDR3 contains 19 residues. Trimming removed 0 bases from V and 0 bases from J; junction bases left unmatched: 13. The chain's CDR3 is CASSQEWIVVGTGSYEQYF. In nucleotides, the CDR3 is TGTGCCAGCAGCCAAGAATGGATTGTGGTGGGGACAGGCTCCTACGAGCAGTACTTC.

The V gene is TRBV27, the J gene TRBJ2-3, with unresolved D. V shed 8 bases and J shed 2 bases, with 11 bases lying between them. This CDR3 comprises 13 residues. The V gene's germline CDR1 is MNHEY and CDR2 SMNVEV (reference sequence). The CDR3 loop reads CASLKTSTDTQYF. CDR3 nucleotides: TGTGCCAGCCTAAAAACCTCCACAGATACGCAGTATTTT.

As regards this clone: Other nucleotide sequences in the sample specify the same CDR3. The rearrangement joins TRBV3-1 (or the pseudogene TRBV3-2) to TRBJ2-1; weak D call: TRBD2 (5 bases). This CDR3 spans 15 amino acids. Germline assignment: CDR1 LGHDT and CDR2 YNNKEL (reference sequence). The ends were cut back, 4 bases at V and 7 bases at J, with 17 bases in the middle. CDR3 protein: CASSPRASLGNEQFF. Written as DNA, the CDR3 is TGTGCCAGCAGCCCTAGAGCTAGCCTGGGGAATGAGCAGTTCTTC.

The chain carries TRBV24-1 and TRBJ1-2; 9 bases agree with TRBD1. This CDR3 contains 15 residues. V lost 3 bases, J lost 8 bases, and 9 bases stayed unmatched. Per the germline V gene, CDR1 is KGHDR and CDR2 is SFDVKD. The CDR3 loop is CATSDVHTGGAGYTF. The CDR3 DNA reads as TGTGCCACCAGTGATGTGCATACAGGGGGCGCAGGCTACACCTTC.

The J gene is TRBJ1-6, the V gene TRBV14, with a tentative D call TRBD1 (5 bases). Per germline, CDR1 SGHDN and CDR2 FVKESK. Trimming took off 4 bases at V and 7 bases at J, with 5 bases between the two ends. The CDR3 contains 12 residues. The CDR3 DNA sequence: TGTGCCAGCAGCCGACAGAATTCACCCCTCCACTTT. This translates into CASSRQNSPLHF.

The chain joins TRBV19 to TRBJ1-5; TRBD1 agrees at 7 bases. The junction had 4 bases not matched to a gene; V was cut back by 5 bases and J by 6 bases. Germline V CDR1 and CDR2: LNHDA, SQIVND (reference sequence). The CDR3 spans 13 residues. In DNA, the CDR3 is TGTGCCAGTAGTCCAGGGACAGTTCAGCCCCAGCATTTT. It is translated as CASSPGTVQPQHF.

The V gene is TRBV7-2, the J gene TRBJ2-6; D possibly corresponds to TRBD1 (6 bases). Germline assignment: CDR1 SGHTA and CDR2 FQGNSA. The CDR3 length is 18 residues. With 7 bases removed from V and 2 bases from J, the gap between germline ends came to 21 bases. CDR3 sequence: CASIPVGHPMTGANVLTF. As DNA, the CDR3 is TGTGCCAGCATCCCTGTGGGACACCCTATGACTGGGGCCAACGTCCTGACTTTC.

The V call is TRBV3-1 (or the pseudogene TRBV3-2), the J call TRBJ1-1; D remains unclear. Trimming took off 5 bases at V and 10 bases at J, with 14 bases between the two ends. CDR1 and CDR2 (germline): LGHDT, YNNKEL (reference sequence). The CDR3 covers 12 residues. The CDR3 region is CASSGEGGLAFF. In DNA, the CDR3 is TGTGCCAGCAGCGGGGAGGGCGGGTTAGCTTTCTTT.

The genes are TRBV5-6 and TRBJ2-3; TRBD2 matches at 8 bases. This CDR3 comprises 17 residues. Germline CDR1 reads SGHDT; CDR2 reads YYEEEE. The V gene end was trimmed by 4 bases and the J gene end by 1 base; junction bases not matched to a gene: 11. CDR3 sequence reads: CASSQRNGGAGTDTQYF. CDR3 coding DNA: TGTGCCAGCAGCCAACGAAACGGGGGGGCGGGCACAGATACGCAGTATTTT.